One sample yielded the 11 T cell receptor beta chains listed below, sequenced in a study of radiation and T cells in renal cell carcinoma. Method: immunoSEQ multiplex PCR; TCRdb's copy keeps in-frame clones and lacks some. The table shows 120,000 or so clones, with roughly 77% occurring only once. As to time point: blood 2 weeks post-SBRT. Treatment denoted: 15 Gy SBRT to primary tumor, nephrectomy 4 weeks later. Specimen: blood, collected from a patient whose treatment included radiotherapy and nephrectomy. These receptors were taken from a woman in her fifties or sixties with renal cell carcinoma.

This chain connects TRBV5-1 to TRBJ2-3; no definite D call. The CDR3 sequence is 13 residues long. V lost 0 bases and J lost 2, with 4 bases in between. Germline loops: CDR1 SGHRS, CDR2 YFSETQ. The CDR3 sequence is CASSLAVTDTQYF. Written as DNA, the CDR3 is TGCGCCAGCAGCTTGGCTGTCACAGATACGCAGTATTTT.

The chain employs TRBV28 and TRBJ1-1, with 9 bases that match TRBD1. Looked up from germline, CDR1 is MDHEN and CDR2 is SYDVKM. The J segment lost 5 bases and the V segment lost 5 bases, leaving 15 bases of the junction unmatched. CDR3 length: 17 amino acids. The CDR3 sequence: CASSLPGTGLGKTEAFF. CDR3 nucleotides: TGTGCCAGCAGTCTTCCCGGGACAGGGCTGGGGAAGACTGAAGCTTTCTTT.

This clone was detected only once. The chain uses TRBV6-1 and TRBJ2-5; D uncertain. The CDR3 runs 15 residues. Germline CDR1 is MNHNS and CDR2 is SASEGT. V shed 6 bases and J shed 4 bases, with 18 bases lying between them. This CDR3 reads CASSLGPTTPETQYF. CDR3 DNA sequence: TGTGCCAGCAGCCTCGGACCTACCACTCCAGAGACCCAGTACTTC.

This clone showed up just once. The chain is built from TRBV7-2 and TRBJ1-4; 8 bases match TRBD1. Trimming at V came to 1 base and at J to 8 bases, leaving 6 bases not matched to a gene. Germline CDR1 reads SGHTA; CDR2 reads FQGNSA. The length of the CDR3 is 15 residues. CDR3 residues: CASSLGADRAEKLFF. CDR3 nucleotides: TGTGCCAGCAGCTTAGGAGCGGACAGGGCAGAAAAACTGTTTTTT.

The chain combines TRBV29-1 with TRBJ1-2; D uncertain. CDR3 length equals 10 residues. Trimming pared 0 bases from V and 6 bases from J, leaving 2 bases between. In germline, CDR1 is SQVTM, CDR2 ANQGSEA. The DNA for the CDR3 is TGCAGCGTTGAAGAGGATGGCTACACCTTC. Its protein product is CSVEEDGYTF. Full variable domain (rest looked up from reference TRBV29-1 and TRBJ1-2): SAVISQKPSRDICQRGTSLTIQCQVDSQVTMMFWYRQQPGQSLTLIATANQGSEATYESGFVIDKFPISRPNLTFSTLTVSNMSPEDSSIYLCSVEEDGYTFGSGTRLTVV.

The rearrangement uses TRBV15 and TRBJ2-7; tentative D call: TRBD1 (5 bases). The CDR3 runs 15 residues. V was clipped by 6 bases and J by 0 bases, with 15 bases between them. Germline CDR1 is LNHNV and CDR2 is YYDKDF (reference sequence). This CDR3 is CATSPTVLSSYEQYF. In nucleotides, the CDR3 is TGTGCCACCAGTCCGACAGTTTTGAGCTCCTACGAGCAGTACTTC.

The V gene is TRBV5-5, the J gene TRBJ2-3; TRBD2 agrees at 10 bases. The V segment lost 3 bases and the J segment 4 bases; nucleotides outside the gene matches: 5. This CDR3 region has 15 residues. Germline loops: CDR1 SGHKS, CDR2 YYEKEE (reference sequence). Here the CDR3 DNA reads TGTGCCAGCAGCTACGGACTAGCGGCGGCAGATACGCAGTATTTT. It is translated as CASSYGLAAADTQYF.

This clone has more than one count but fewer than ten. V is TRBV27 and J is TRBJ2-7, with 14 bases identical to TRBD2. The CDR3 runs 16 residues. V dropped 6 bases and J dropped 2; count of bases not matched to a gene: 6. Germline V gives CDR1 MNHEY, CDR2 SMNVEV (reference sequence). The CDR3 sequence: CASRQGTSGGTYEQYF. The CDR3 DNA reads TGTGCCAGCAGACAAGGGACTAGCGGGGGTACCTACGAGCAGTACTTC.

The chain couples TRBV6-1 to TRBJ2-7; D perhaps matches TRBD1 (6 bases). The germline V gene encodes CDR1 MNHNS and CDR2 SASEGT. This CDR3 comprises 12 residues. Trimming removed 5 bases from V and 4 bases from J, with 9 bases in between. CDR3 DNA: TGTGCCAGCAGTCGAACAGGGTACGAGCAGTACTTC. Amino acid sequence: CASSRTGYEQYF.

The chain uses TRBV10-3 and TRBJ1-5, with D possibly being TRBD1 (5 bases). Germline CDR1 is ENHRY and CDR2 is SYGVKD. Deletions cut 2 bases from V and 9 bases from J, with 8 bases between. The CDR3 runs to 12 residues. CDR3 in DNA: TGTGCCATCAGTGAGGGGGGGGTGCCCCAGCATTTT. Translating it yields CAISEGGVPQHF.

CDR3 amino acids: CASSENRGGYQPQHF. CDR3 DNA: TGTGCCAGCAGTGAGAACAGGGGGGGATATCAGCCCCAGCATTTT. The chain combines TRBV2 with TRBJ1-5; 8 positions match TRBD1. The CDR3 covers 15 residues. Germline loops: CDR1 SNHLY, CDR2 FYNNEI. With V trimmed by 3 bases and J by 5 bases, 6 bases remained unmatched.